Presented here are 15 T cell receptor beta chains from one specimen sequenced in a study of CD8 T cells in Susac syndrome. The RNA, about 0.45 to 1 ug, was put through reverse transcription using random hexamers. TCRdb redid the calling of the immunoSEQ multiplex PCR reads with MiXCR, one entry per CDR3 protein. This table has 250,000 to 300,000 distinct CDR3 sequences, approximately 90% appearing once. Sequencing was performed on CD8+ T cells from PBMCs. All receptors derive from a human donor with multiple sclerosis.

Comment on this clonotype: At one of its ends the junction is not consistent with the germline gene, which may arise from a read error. The chain's CDR3 is CRITCGAVGKETQYF. For the CDR3, the DNA is TGCAGAATTACTTGTGGGGCGGTCGGGAAAGAGACCCAGTACTTC. The chain carries TRBV6-5 and TRBJ2-5, with D perhaps assigned TRBD1 or TRBD2 (5 bases each). The germline gives CDR1 MNHEY, CDR2 SVGAGI. The CDR3 spans 15 residues.

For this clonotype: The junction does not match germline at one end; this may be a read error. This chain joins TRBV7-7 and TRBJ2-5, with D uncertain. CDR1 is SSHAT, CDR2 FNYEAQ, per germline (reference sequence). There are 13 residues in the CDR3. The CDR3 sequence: CASSSHTQETQYF. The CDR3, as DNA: TGTGCTAGCAGCTCACACACCCAAGAGACCCAGTACTTC.

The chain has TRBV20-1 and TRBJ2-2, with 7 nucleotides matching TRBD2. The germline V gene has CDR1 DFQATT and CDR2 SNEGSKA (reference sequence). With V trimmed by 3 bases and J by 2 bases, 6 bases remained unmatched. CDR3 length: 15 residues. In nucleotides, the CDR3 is TGCAGTGCTAGCGGGAGGCCCCCCAACACCGGGGAGCTGTTTTTT. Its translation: CSASGRPPNTGELFF.

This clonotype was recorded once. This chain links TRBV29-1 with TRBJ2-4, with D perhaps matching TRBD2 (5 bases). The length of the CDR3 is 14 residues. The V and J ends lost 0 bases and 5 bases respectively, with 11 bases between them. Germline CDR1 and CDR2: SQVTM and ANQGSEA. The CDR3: CSVEDRGLENIQYF. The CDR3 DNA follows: TGCAGCGTTGAAGATCGAGGACTGGAAAACATTCAGTACTTC.

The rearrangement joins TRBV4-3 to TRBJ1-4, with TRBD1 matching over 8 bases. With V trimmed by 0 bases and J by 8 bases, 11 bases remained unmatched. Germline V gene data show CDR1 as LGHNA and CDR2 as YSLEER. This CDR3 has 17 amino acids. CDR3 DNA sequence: TGCGCCAGCAGCCAAGAGGCTGGTTTGACAGGGGAAGAAAAACTGTTTTTT. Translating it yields CASSQEAGLTGEEKLFF.

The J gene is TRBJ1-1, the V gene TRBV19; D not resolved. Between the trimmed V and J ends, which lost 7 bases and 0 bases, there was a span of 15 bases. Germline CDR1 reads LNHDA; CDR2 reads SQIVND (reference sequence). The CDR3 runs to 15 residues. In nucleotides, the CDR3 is TGTGCCAGTACCCCCGTCGGGAGTTTGAACACTGAAGCTTTCTTT. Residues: CASTPVGSLNTEAFF.

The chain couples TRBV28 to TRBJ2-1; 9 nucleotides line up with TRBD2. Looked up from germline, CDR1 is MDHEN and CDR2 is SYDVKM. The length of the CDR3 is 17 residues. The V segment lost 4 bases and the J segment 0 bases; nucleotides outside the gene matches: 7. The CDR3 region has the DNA TGTGCCAGCAGTTCCGCGGGGGGGGAGGGCTCCTACAATGAGCAGTTCTTC. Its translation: CASSSAGGEGSYNEQFF.

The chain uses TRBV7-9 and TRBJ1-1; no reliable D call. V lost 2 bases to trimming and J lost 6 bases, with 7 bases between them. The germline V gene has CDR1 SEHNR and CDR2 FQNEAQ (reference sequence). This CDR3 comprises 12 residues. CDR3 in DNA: TGTGCCAGCAGCTTATGGATACCTGAAGCTTTCTTT. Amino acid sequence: CASSLWIPEAFF.

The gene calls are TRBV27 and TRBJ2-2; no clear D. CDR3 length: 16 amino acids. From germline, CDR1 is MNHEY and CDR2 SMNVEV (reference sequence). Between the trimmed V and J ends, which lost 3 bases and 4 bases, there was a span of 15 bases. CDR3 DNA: TGTGCCAGCAGTTTCATCTCGTTCTCATCCACCGGGGAGCTGTTTTTT. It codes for CASSFISFSSTGELFF.

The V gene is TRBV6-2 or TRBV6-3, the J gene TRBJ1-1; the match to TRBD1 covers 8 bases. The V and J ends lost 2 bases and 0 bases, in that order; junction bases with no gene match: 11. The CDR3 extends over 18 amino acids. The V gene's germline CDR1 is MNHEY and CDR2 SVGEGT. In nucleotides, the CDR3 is TGTGCCAGCAGTTACCTTGTGGGACAGGAGCACATGAACACTGAAGCTTTCTTT. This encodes CASSYLVGQEHMNTEAFF.

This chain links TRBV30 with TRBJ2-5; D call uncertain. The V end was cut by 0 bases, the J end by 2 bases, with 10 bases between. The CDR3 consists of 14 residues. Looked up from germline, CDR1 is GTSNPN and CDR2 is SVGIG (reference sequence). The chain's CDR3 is CAWSVLISQETQYF. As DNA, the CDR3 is TGTGCCTGGAGTGTATTGATTTCACAAGAGACCCAGTACTTC.

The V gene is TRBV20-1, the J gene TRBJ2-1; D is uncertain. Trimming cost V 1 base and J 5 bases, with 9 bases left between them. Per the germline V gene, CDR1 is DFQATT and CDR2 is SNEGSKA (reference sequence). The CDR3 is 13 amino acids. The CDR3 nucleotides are TGCAGTGCTAGAGGGCAAAATAACAATGAGCAGTTCTTC. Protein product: CSARGQNNNEQFF.

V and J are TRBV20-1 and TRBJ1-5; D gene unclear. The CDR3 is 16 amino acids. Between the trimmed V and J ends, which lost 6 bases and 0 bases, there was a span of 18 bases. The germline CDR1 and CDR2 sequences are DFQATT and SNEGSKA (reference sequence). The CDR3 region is CSAHPEEANSNQPQHF. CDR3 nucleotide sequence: TGCAGTGCACACCCTGAGGAAGCTAATAGCAATCAGCCCCAGCATTTT.

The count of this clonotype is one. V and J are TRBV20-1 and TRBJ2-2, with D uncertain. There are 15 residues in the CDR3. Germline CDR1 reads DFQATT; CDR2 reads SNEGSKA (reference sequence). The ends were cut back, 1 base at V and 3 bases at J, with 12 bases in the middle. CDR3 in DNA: TGCAGTGCTAGAGCGTTAGGAATGGACACCGGGGAGCTGTTTTTT. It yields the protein CSARALGMDTGELFF.

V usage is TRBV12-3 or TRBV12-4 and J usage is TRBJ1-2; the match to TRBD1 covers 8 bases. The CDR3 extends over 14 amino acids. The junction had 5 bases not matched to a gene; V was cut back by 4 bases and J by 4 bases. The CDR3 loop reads CASSSTGVVYGYTF. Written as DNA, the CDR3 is TGTGCCAGCAGTTCGACAGGGGTGGTCTATGGCTACACCTTC.